The TCR beta chain described here comes from a study of blood T cells in healthy people across ages (dated by TCRdb to between 2015 and 2016). In terms of the full investigation: In model experiments, template switching captured about one uniquely barcoded TCR beta cDNA molecule for every two T cells. The study measured age-related changes in TCR beta repertoire diversity using deep sequencing normalized with unique cDNA molecular identifiers. The donors were split into four age groups: young (average approximately 16 years), middle-aged (roughly 40), aged (approximately 59) and long-lived (about 82). To avoid experimental bias, donors of different ages were randomly spread across the sequencing lanes. The study analyzed two additional independent replicas of 1 million unique cDNA reads from the same blood draw for two donors, one aged 18 to 29 and one aged 80 or older. The study at large found these results: Estimates of total diversity based on one million sequenced T cells were regarded as lower bounds and as underestimates. There was a strong correlation between observed TCR beta diversity and the percentage of naive T cells measured by flow cytometry. Compared with the aged group, more naive CD4+ T cells, fewer expanded clones and increased TCR diversity were shown by the long-lived group, suggesting age selection. Donor CMV infection status was unknown, potentially confounding age-related changes in expanded clonotypes. Because profiling used bulk unsorted PBMCs, naive and antigen-experienced compartments could not be compared conclusively. As age increased, observed TCR beta diversity per million T cells dropped in a roughly linear way, and a significant reduction was already evident by age 40.

Donors were roughly 40 systemically healthy Caucasian individuals from Russia aged 6 to 90 years. Around 10 milliliters of peripheral blood were drawn from each donor into EDTA-treated Vacutainer tubes. Ficoll-Paque density-gradient centrifugation was used to isolate PBMCs, with at least 6.5 million obtained per sample. Trizol reagent was used to extract total RNA from the PBMCs, yielding at least 5.5 micrograms per sample. Naive CD45RAhigh/CD27high T cell percentages were measured by flow cytometry on a PBMC aliquot from every donor. Of note for this clonotype: The antigen it binds to is not known. No clone much larger than this one lies a single base away; base qualities are absent.

CDR1 SGHTA and CDR2 FQGTGA are derived from the germline V gene. V trim: 3 bases; J trim: 0 bases; unmatched bases: 7. The CDR3 holds 16 amino acids from the cysteine to the phenylalanine. Just the 48-base CDR3 DNA is kept, in frame starting at base 1. The library was generated by 5' RACE. The instrument was an Illumina HiSeq 2500. The second PCR ran for roughly 7 to 11 cycles and used a J-beta primer mix along with a sample-barcoded 5' primer. Each TCR beta cDNA molecule received a unique molecular identifier from a template-switch 5' adaptor carrying 12 random nucleotides. At least 2.5 million CDR3-containing paired-end reads were obtained from each sample. First-strand cDNA synthesis was performed from all RNA using the Mint cDNA synthesis kit, with priming by a TRBC-specific oligonucleotide. After uracil-DNA glycosylase treatment, a first 18-cycle PCR used universal primers M1SS and BC2_uni_R on all cDNA. The published analysis was carried out like this. For normalization, 1 million high-quality reads, each with a distinct molecular identifier, were randomly selected from each sample. Reads with shared molecular identifiers were discarded instead of being binned into consensus sequences. MiTCR, set to a Q25 quality threshold and the strictest error-elimination algorithm, was used for CDR3 identification, clonotype clustering and error correction. Lower-bound total TCR beta diversity was estimated with a nonparametric unseen species model using Euler transformation. The raw public data were reprocessed by TCRdb itself: fastp quality trimming at Q25, MiXCR clonotype calling, in-frame beta chains only. Each entry merges the rows of one CDR3 protein and shows their most common DNA and genes. TCRdb, not the authors, supplied the V and J calls. The sample table shows roughly 2 million distinct CDR3 sequences, and around half are seen once. The ten most abundant clones make up about 2.1% of the sample.

The origin of this receptor is a woman in her thirties or forties in good health. Sequencing was done on a sample of blood. This receptor chain uses TRBV7-3 and TRBJ1-1, with 7 junctional bases fitting TRBD1. The bases read TGTGCCAGCAGCTTTACCGGGAGGGGGCTGAACACTGAAGCTTTCTTT. Translated, this is CASSFTGRGLNTEAFF.